This T cell receptor beta chain stems from a study of blood T cell repertoires in COVID-19. At the level of the study: The samples span acute and convalescent COVID-19 from the United States, Italy and Spain.

Study processing details: Cell counts per sample came from amplifying reference gene primers. The assay was immunoSEQ multiplex PCR, and TCRdb's table has in-frame clones only and misses some. V and J calls and clone size are given by that table; D and trimming were obtained from the DNA. The sample records roughly 200,000 clones, approximately 86% being singletons. Membership in each cohort depended on participant-reported clinical history. Trimming cost V 7 bases and J 6 bases; bases outside gene matches: 10. This CDR3 spans 14 amino acids. Germline V gives CDR1 LNHDA, CDR2 SQIVND (reference sequence). In this sample, this clone turned up once.

The genes are TRBV19 and TRBJ1-1; 8 nucleotides agree with TRBD1. The receptor was derived from a woman under 40 who had been exposed to COVID-19. The sample taken for sequencing was PBMCs or T cells enriched from blood (not recorded which). The CDR3 DNA follows: TGTGCCAGTATTCGTGACAGGGGAACCTCTGAAGCTTTCTTT. This sequence encodes CASIRDRGTSEAFF.